Listed here is a single TCR beta chain. The antigen is unknown. This entry comes from a study of shared clonotypes between healthy human individuals. Study conclusions and caveats: Generation probabilities of non-shared clonotypes were lower (relative to those shared by all four donors). Rarefaction analysis demonstrated incomplete sorted-subset sequencing notwithstanding large depth. With four donors compared, roughly 5% of naive CD4 clonotypes were shared.

Naive-designated CD8 cells lacked CD45RO, were positively enriched for CCR7, and omitted terminally differentiated effector memory CD45RA+ cells. Sorted-subset replicate PCR reactions were performed with approximately 200 ng DNA, corresponding to tens of thousands of T cell genomes. Generated by immunoSEQ multiplex PCR, the TCRdb table keeps only in-frame clones and is missing some. In the table there are roughly 2.1 million clones, about 92% of which are singletons. The sequence was collected from a young man in good health. Some clones in this sample may be carry-over from other donors' samples. The specimen was naive CD8+ T cells from PBMCs.

The CDR3 coding sequence is TGTGCCAAACGAATAGCGGGGGGAATGAATGAGCAGTTCTTC. Amino acids: CAKRIAGGMNEQFF. The rearrangement joins TRBV6-4 to TRBJ2-1; TRBD2 matches 10 bases. The J segment lost 7 bases and the V segment lost 10 bases, leaving 10 bases of the junction unmatched. From germline, CDR1 is MRHNA and CDR2 SNTAGT. This CDR3 comprises 14 residues.